These T cell receptor beta chains were read from a single sample in a study of cytomegalovirus exposure and HLA in healthy donors. Produced via immunoSEQ multiplex PCR; TCRdb's table is partial and in-frame only. Counted here are more than 80,000 clones, 60% to 80% occurring once; the ten biggest clones make up roughly 19%. Sequencing used PBMCs. The receptors stem from a woman aged 55-70 years in good health and CMV-seropositive. Each CDR3 is given with its conserved first and last residue. A D gene is named only where the DNA matches it firmly. A clone size is listed for some rows: how often the clone was seen (once, few, many), or a class if it is expanded.

CASSKTGAANEKLFF	TGTGCCAGCAGTAAAACAGGGGCGGCTAATGAAAAACTGTTTTTT	TRBV27	TRBD1	TRBJ1-4	.
CASSSGLARSSNYEQYF	TGTGCCAGCAGCTCGGGACTAGCGAGGTCGAGTAACTACGAGCAGTACTTC	TRBV5-4	TRBD2	TRBJ2-7	.
CASSPKPTAGRNEQFF	TGTGCCAGCAGCCCCAAGCCTACAGCGGGCCGAAATGAGCAGTTCTTC	TRBV7-6	.	TRBJ2-1	.
CASSSLGYNEQFF	TGTGCCAGCAGCTCCCTAGGATACAATGAGCAGTTCTTC	TRBV7-8	.	TRBJ2-1	few
CASSSVGGAYNEQFF	TGTGCCAGCAGCTCAGTAGGAGGCGCATACAATGAGCAGTTCTTC	TRBV9	.	TRBJ2-1	.
CASTFGAGYEQYF	TGTGCCAGCACTTTTGGAGCGGGCTACGAGCAGTACTTC	TRBV27	.	TRBJ2-7	.
CASSGLAGVIETQYF	TGCGCCAGCAGCGGACTAGCGGGAGTAATAGAGACCCAGTACTTC	TRBV5-1	TRBD2	TRBJ2-5	few
CASSLVGGRTTGELFF	TGTGCCAGCAGCTTAGTGGGCGGGAGAACCACCGGGGAGCTGTTTTTT	TRBV7-2	TRBD2	TRBJ2-2	.
CASSQESPGIPYEQYF	TGCGCCAGCAGCCAAGAAAGCCCGGGTATCCCTTACGAGCAGTACTTC	TRBV4-1	.	TRBJ2-7	.
CATSRGGEKLFF	TGTGCCACCAGCAGGGGGGGTGAAAAACTGTTTTTT	TRBV15	.	TRBJ1-4	.
CASSLRAPNTEAFF	TGCGCCAGCAGCCTCAGGGCTCCGAACACTGAAGCTTTCTTT	TRBV5-1	.	TRBJ1-1	few
CASSLGHQNTEAFF	TGCGCCAGCAGCTTGGGGCATCAGAACACTGAAGCTTTCTTT	TRBV5-1	.	TRBJ1-1	few
CASSLVQTLSRTEAFF	TGTGCCAGCAGCTTAGTCCAGACTCTCTCTCGAACTGAAGCTTTCTTT	TRBV11-2	.	TRBJ1-1	.
CASSPLVRSEQFF	TGTGCCAGCAGTCCGCTAGTACGATCTGAGCAGTTCTTC	TRBV2	.	TRBJ2-1	once
CASSFGQGAEQFF	TGTGCTAGCAGCTTCGGACAGGGGGCTGAGCAGTTCTTC	TRBV7-7	TRBD1	TRBJ2-1	once
CASSLGAGGEQYF	TGCGCCAGCAGCCTCGGGGCGGGGGGCGAGCAGTACTTC	TRBV5-1	TRBD2	TRBJ2-7	.
CASRRQTVRDEQFF	TGTGCCAGTAGACGACAGACAGTTAGGGATGAGCAGTTCTTC	TRBV19	.	TRBJ2-1	few
CASSLTGGDEQYF	TGTGCCAGCAGCTTGACAGGGGGCGACGAGCAGTACTTC	TRBV7-9	TRBD1	TRBJ2-7	.
CASSLTSGQSDGPQHF	TGTGCCAGCAGCTTAACCTCGGGACAGAGCGATGGGCCCCAGCATTTT	TRBV7-6	TRBD1	TRBJ1-5	.
CASSIRPGTGLYNSPLHF	TGTGCCAGCAGCATACGTCCCGGGACAGGGCTGTACAATTCACCCCTCCACTTT	TRBV9	TRBD1	TRBJ1-6	.
CATGGATNEKLFF	TGTGCCACCGGAGGTGCAACTAATGAAAAACTGTTTTTT	TRBV6-5	.	TRBJ1-4	few
CASSSQGSQYF	TGCGCCAGCAGTTCGCAGGGATCCCAGTACTTC	TRBV10-1	.	TRBJ2-5	once
CASSLEDGQGEEQYF	TGTGCCAGCAGCTTAGAAGATGGACAGGGCGAGGAGCAGTACTTC	TRBV7-6	TRBD1	TRBJ2-7	.
CASSDFSRDSLNGYTF	TGTGCCAGCAGTGATTTTTCCCGGGACAGTCTTAATGGCTACACCTTC	TRBV25-1	TRBD1	TRBJ1-2	.
CASSRSDRGTYEQYF	TGTGCCAGCAGCCGCTCGGACAGGGGGACCTACGAGCAGTACTTC	TRBV5-4	TRBD1	TRBJ2-7	.
CASSRAGVYNEQFF	TGTGCCAGCAGCAGGGCAGGGGTTTACAATGAGCAGTTCTTC	TRBV7-2	.	TRBJ2-1	.
CASSGGQATYEQYF	TGTGCCAGCAGCGGGGGACAGGCTACCTACGAGCAGTACTTC	TRBV9	TRBD1	TRBJ2-7	.
CASSPPDAGVTEAFF	TGTGCCAGCAGCCCCCCGGACGCAGGGGTCACTGAAGCTTTCTTT	TRBV7-9	.	TRBJ1-1	many
CAWSVNNEQFF	TGTGCCTGGAGTGTCAACAATGAGCAGTTCTTC	TRBV30	.	TRBJ2-1	once
CASSSSGRAGNEQFF	TGTGCCAGCAGTTCTAGCGGGAGGGCTGGGAATGAGCAGTTCTTC	TRBV6-5	TRBD2	TRBJ2-1	.
CAISPGPGNTGELFF	TGTGCCATCAGCCCCGGCCCGGGGAACACCGGGGAGCTGTTTTTT	TRBV10-3	.	TRBJ2-2	.
CASSPSPHLAEQFF	TGTGCCAGCAGTCCTTCCCCCCACCTAGCGGAGCAGTTCTTC	TRBV6-5	.	TRBJ2-1	.
CASSFVQDYSNQPQHF	TGTGCCAGCAGTTTTGTACAGGACTATAGCAATCAGCCCCAGCATTTT	TRBV28	.	TRBJ1-5	.
CSVRGPGETQYF	TGCAGCGTAAGGGGGCCCGGGGAGACCCAGTACTTC	TRBV29-1	TRBD1	TRBJ2-5	.
CASSPPSRGATDTQYF	TGTGCCAGCAGCCCCCCTAGCCGGGGGGCCACAGATACGCAGTATTTT	TRBV4-2	.	TRBJ2-3	once
CASSQELRAWQYF	TGCGCCAGCAGCCAAGAGTTACGCGCCTGGCAGTACTTC	TRBV4-1	.	TRBJ2-5	once
CASNIARGGQEQFF	TGTGCCAGCAACATCGCGAGGGGGGGGCAGGAGCAGTTCTTC	TRBV6-6	.	TRBJ2-1	.
CASSWTSGRANTGELFF	TGCGCCAGCAGCTGGACTAGCGGGAGGGCGAACACCGGGGAGCTGTTTTTT	TRBV5-1	TRBD2	TRBJ2-2	.
CATRQGGAEAFF	TGTGCCACTAGACAGGGGGGAGCTGAAGCTTTCTTT	TRBV6-5	TRBD1	TRBJ1-1	few
CASRGWMNTEAFF	TGTGCCAGCAGGGGCTGGATGAACACTGAAGCTTTCTTT	TRBV11-2	.	TRBJ1-1	.
CASSFRQAPYGYTF	TGTGCCAGCAGCTTCCGACAGGCTCCCTATGGCTACACCTTC	TRBV7-2	.	TRBJ1-2	.
CASSRTSGAQETQYF	TGTGCCAGCAGCCGGACTAGCGGGGCCCAAGAGACCCAGTACTTC	TRBV13	TRBD2	TRBJ2-5	.
CASSEGGRFYNEQFF	TGTGCCAGCAGTGAAGGAGGAAGGTTCTACAATGAGCAGTTCTTC	TRBV6-1	.	TRBJ2-1	.